This T cell receptor beta chain was identified in a study of cytomegalovirus exposure and HLA in healthy donors. The CDR3 length is 13 residues. Germline V gene data show CDR1 as MNHNY and CDR2 as SVGAGI (reference sequence). Unmatched junction bases numbered 6, after V lost 6 bases and J lost 6 bases. In the case of this clone: Its antigen is as yet unknown.

Study results and limitations: The classifier reportedly diagnosed cytomegalovirus status with high specificity and sensitivity. Presence/absence analyses assumed roughly uniform sequencing depth across donors, which may not hold.

Both 60 Vbeta primers and 13 Jbeta primers went into the PCR. In the source study's methods: Some 10 million of the 60 million to 90 million unique TCR beta chains counted in a later analysis were shared. This table comes from immunoSEQ multiplex PCR, and its TCRdb copy is limited to in-frame clones, with some not included. For V, J and clone size, that table is used; D and trimming come from the DNA. This sample has 120,000 or so clones; over 65% occur once, and the top ten carry about an eighth. Sequencing was done on a sample of PBMCs. The sequence derives from a man aged 25-45 years in good health and CMV-seropositive. The rearrangement uses TRBV6-6 and TRBJ1-2; 8 nucleotides align to TRBD1. CDR3 sequence: CASSRIQGDGYTF. As DNA, the CDR3 is TGTGCCAGCAGCCGAATACAGGGGGATGGCTACACCTTC.